This TCR beta chain was found in a study of blood T cell repertoires in COVID-19. Study-wide background: COVID-19 samples collected from the United States, Italy and Spain covered acute and convalescent phases. Sources were T cells, B-cell-depleted T cells, or PBMCs; the material itself was cDNA or gDNA.

This CDR3 is 15 amino acids long. Looked up from germline, CDR1 is SGHRS and CDR2 is YFSETQ. V was pared by 6 bases and J by 5 bases, with 13 bases of the junction left unmatched. Profiled with immunoSEQ multiplex PCR; TCRdb holds only in-frame clones, not every one. The sample carries 260,000 or so clones, roughly 87% recorded once. Sequencing was performed on peripheral blood. This chain uses TRBV5-1 with TRBJ1-1; 7 bases match TRBD1. The source of this sequence is a man younger than 35 with active or convalescent COVID-19. This CDR3 reads CASTSGQSFGTEAFF. The CDR3 bases are TGCGCCAGCACCTCGGGACAGAGCTTTGGGACTGAAGCTTTCTTT.